The present TCR beta chain was sequenced within a study of Graves' ophthalmopathy and Graves' hyperthyroidism. Study-level background: Peripheral blood (taken before any treatment) was collected at initial diagnosis.

Moderate-to-severe activity, CAS ≥3, NOSPECS ≥4 and duration under 3 months were recorded for donors with ophthalmopathy. PBMCs had their origin in fresh peripheral blood (approximately 10 ml). Germline assignment: CDR1 MNHNS and CDR2 SASEGT. The CDR3 runs 13 residues. V was shortened by 7 bases and J by 6 bases, with 16 bases between the two germline ends. In this sample, this clonotype turned up a few times. Its antigen is as yet unknown. Amplified TCR beta CDR3 regions were obtained using RNA transcripts as template. After a first-round RT-PCR with HTBI primers, a second-round multiplex PCR was run. TCRdb processed the multiplex PCR reads anew with MiXCR; each CDR3 protein has one entry. The table shows 150,000 to 200,000 distinct CDR3 sequences, with more than 30% occurring only once. General study findings and limits: A majority of expanded thyroid clonotypes exceeding 0.001 frequency were likewise present in blood.

The receptor's source is a woman aged 40 to 50 with Graves' ophthalmopathy. V is TRBV6-1 and J is TRBJ2-7, with no clear D. The sequenced material came from peripheral blood. CDR3 sequence (DNA): TGTGCCAGCAACCCGGACCTCCGCCCCGAGCAGTACTTC. Protein: CASNPDLRPEQYF.